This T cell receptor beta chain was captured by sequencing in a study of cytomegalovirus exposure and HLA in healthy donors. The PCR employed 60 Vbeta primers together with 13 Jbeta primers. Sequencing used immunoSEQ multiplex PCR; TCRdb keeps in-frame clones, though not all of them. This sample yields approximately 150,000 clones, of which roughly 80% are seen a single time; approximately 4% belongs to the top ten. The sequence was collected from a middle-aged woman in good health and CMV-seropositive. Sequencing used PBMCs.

DNA of the CDR3: TGTGCCAGCAGTTTATTCAGGATGGACAGGGGGGGAACCGGGGAGCTGTTTTTT. Its translation is CASSLFRMDRGGTGELFF. The genes are TRBV27 and TRBJ2-2; the match to TRBD1 covers 10 bases. V gave up 1 base and J gave up 5 bases; unmatched junction bases: 10. CDR1 MNHEY and CDR2 SMNVEV come from the germline V gene (reference sequence). The CDR3 is made up of 18 amino acids.